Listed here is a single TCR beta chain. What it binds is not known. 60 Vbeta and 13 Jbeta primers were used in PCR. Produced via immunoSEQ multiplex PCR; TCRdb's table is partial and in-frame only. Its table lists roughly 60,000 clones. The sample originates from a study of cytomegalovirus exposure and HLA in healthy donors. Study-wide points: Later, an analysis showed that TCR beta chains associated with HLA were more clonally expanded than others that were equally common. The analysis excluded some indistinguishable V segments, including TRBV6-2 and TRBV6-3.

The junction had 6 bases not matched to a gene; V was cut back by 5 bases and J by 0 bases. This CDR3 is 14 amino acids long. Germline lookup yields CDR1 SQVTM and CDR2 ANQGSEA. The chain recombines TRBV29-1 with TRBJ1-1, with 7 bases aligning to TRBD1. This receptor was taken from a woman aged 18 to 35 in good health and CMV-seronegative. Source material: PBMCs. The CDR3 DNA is TGCAGCGTTTCGAAACAGGGGATGAACACTGAAGCTTTCTTT. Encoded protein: CSVSKQGMNTEAFF.